These 3 T cell receptor beta chains were sequenced from one sample in a study of beta chain features in type 1 diabetes. The entirety of the isolated RNA underwent reverse transcription, so expressed TCRB transcripts were sequenced. The method was immunoSEQ multiplex PCR; TCRdb's version includes in-frame clones alone and lacks a portion of them. The data show roughly 500,000 clones, about an eighth seen once. The sequencing sample was made of naive CD4+ T cells from blood. These receptor sequences come from a woman younger than 35 in good health.

The chain combines TRBV15 with TRBJ1-2; no reliable D call. CDR3 length: 16 residues. V lost 1 base and J 8 bases, leaving 20 bases between the germline ends. Germline V gives CDR1 LNHNV, CDR2 YYDKDF (reference sequence). The CDR3, as DNA: TGTGCCACCAGCAGAGGGTCCCAGGCGGCCATGGGGGGCTACACCTTC. Translated: CATSRGSQAAMGGYTF. The full variable domain, its missing parts supplied by reference TRBV15 and TRBJ1-2, is DAMVIQNPRYQVTQFGKPVTLSCSQTLNHNVMYWYQQKSSQAPKLLFHYYDKDFNNEADTPDNFQSRRPNTSFCFLDIRSPGLGDTAMYLCATSRGSQAAMGGYTFGSGTRLTVV.

The chain joins TRBV30 to TRBJ1-3; unclear D gene. This CDR3 is built from 18 residues. V was cut by 0 bases and J by 4 bases, with 22 bases left in between. Germline CDR1 and CDR2: GTSNPN and SVGIG (reference sequence). The CDR3 DNA is TGTGCCTGGAGTGTGGGTTCAGGACCCGCTTCGAGGGGAAACACCATATATTTT. Encoded protein: CAWSVGSGPASRGNTIYF.

The CDR3 coding sequence is TGTGCCAGCACGGGCAGCGGTGGAGAGACCCAGTACTTC. It codes for CASTGSGGETQYF. This chain connects TRBV2 to TRBJ2-5; maybe TRBD2 (5 bases). The V and J ends lost 7 bases and 4 bases respectively, with 13 bases between them. CDR1 is SNHLY, CDR2 FYNNEI, per germline. The CDR3 spans 13 residues.